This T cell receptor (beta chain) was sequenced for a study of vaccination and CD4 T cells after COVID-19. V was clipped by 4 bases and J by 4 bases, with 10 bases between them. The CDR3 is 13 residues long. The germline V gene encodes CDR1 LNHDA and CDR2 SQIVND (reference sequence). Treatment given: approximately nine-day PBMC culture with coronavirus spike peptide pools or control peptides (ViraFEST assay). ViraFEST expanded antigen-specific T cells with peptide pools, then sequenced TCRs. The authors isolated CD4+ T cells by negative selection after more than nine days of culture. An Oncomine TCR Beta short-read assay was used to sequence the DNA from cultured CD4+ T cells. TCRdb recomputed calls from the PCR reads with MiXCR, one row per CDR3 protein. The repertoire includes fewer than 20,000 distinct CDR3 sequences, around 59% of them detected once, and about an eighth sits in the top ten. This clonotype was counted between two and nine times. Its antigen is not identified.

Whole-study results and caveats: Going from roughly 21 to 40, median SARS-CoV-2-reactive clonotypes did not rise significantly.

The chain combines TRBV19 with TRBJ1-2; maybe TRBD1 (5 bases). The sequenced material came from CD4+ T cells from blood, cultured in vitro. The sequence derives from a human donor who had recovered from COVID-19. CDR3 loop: CASSKEGPYGYTF. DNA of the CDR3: TGTGCCAGTAGTAAAGAGGGACCCTATGGCTACACCTTC.